The 31 T cell receptor beta chains below come from one sample, sequenced in a study of blood T cell repertoires in COVID-19. Assay: immunoSEQ multiplex PCR; the TCRdb copy retains only in-frame clones and omits some. The sample has 60,000 to 75,000 clones; 65% to 85% are singletons. The sample consisted of peripheral blood. These receptors came from a woman in her seventies with acute or convalescent COVID-19.

The rearrangement uses TRBV19 and TRBJ2-6; 7 bases line up with TRBD2. In germline, CDR1 is LNHDA, CDR2 SQIVND (reference sequence). V was pared by 4 bases and J by 2 bases, with 2 bases of the junction left unmatched. The CDR3 has 15 amino acids. The CDR3 region is CASSKGGAGANVLTF. CDR3 nucleotides: TGTGCCAGTAGTAAGGGAGGGGCTGGGGCCAACGTCCTGACTTTC.

This CDR3 is CASSAGNNSPLHF. The CDR3 DNA reads as TGTGCCAGCAGTGCCGGGAATAATTCACCCCTCCACTTT. The chain employs TRBV2 and TRBJ1-6, with D hard to call. This CDR3 spans 13 amino acids. V was pared by 4 bases and J by 5 bases, with 6 bases between. The germline gives CDR1 SNHLY, CDR2 FYNNEI.

The V and J genes are TRBV29-1 and TRBJ1-1; no firm D call. This CDR3 has 11 amino acids. Deletions cut 4 bases from V and 2 bases from J, with 5 bases between. CDR1 and CDR2 from the germline V gene are SQVTM and ANQGSEA. CDR3 DNA sequence: TGCAGCGTTGGTATCAACACTGAAGCTTTCTTT. Protein: CSVGINTEAFF.

This chain links TRBV3-1 (or the pseudogene TRBV3-2) with TRBJ2-5; 10 bases are shared with TRBD2. The V gene's germline CDR1 is LGHDT and CDR2 YNNKEL (reference sequence). V gave up 1 base and J gave up 5 bases; unmatched junction bases: 7. CDR3 length equals 16 residues. The CDR3 DNA follows: TGTGCCAGCAGCCAAGCAGCGGGGGGGCCCCGTGAGACCCAGTACTTC. As protein: CASSQAAGGPRETQYF.

The chain is built from TRBV5-1 and TRBJ2-2; 7 positions agree with TRBD2. V dropped 0 bases and J dropped 8; count of bases not matched to a gene: 7. CDR3 length: 15 amino acids. Germline V gene data show CDR1 as SGHRS and CDR2 as YFSETQ. CDR3 DNA sequence: TGCGCCAGCAGCTTGGCAGCGGGGTGGTCTGGGGAGCTGTTTTTT. Protein product: CASSLAAGWSGELFF.

The chain employs TRBV18 and TRBJ1-1, with D possibly being TRBD1 (6 bases). The V end was cut by 6 bases, the J end by 8 bases, with 10 bases between. This CDR3 comprises 11 residues. Germline CDR1 is KGHSH and CDR2 is LQKENI. The CDR3 nucleotides are TGTGCCAGCTCGCCGCAGGGGGAAGCTTTCTTT. Translating it yields CASSPQGEAFF.

The rearrangement joins TRBV29-1 to TRBJ1-3; D is perhaps TRBD1 (6 bases). CDR1 SQVTM and CDR2 ANQGSEA come from the germline V gene. CDR3 length equals 13 residues. The V end lost 7 bases, the J end lost 2 bases, and 12 bases lay between the germline ends. Written as DNA, the CDR3 is TGCAGCGCCGCCCGGGACACTGGAAACACCATATATTTT. It specifies CSAARDTGNTIYF.

This clone has a handful of counts. The sample contains more than one DNA sequence encoding this CDR3. The rearrangement links TRBV27 to TRBJ1-3; perhaps TRBD1 as D (5 bases). The CDR3 consists of 14 residues. CDR1 and CDR2 (germline): MNHEY, SMNVEV (reference sequence). Trimming pared 6 bases from V and 4 bases from J, leaving 13 bases between. The CDR3 nucleotides read TGTGCCAGCAGCTTGGGCAGGGCCGGAAACACCATATATTTT. The encoded protein is CASSLGRAGNTIYF.

This clone is a singleton in its sample. The V call is TRBV24-1, the J call TRBJ1-1; 7 bases agree with TRBD1. CDR3 size: 17 residues. J lost 3 bases, V lost 9 bases, and 18 bases had no gene match. CDR1 is KGHDR and CDR2 is SFDVKD in the germline V gene. In DNA form, the CDR3 reads TGTGCCACCGGACCAAAGCGTCAGGGGGGCCGGGACACTGAAGCTTTCTTT. It is translated as CATGPKRQGGRDTEAFF.

This chain connects TRBV6-5 to TRBJ2-7, with 8 bases aligning to TRBD1. Trimming at V came to 2 bases and at J to 3 bases, leaving 3 bases not matched to a gene. The CDR3 length is 14 residues. Germline-derived CDR1 and CDR2 are MNHEY and SVGAGI. The CDR3 DNA reads as TGTGCCAGCAGTTACGACAGGGGTGACTACGAGCAGTACTTC. Translated: CASSYDRGDYEQYF.

This clone has only a few counts. The chain uses TRBV19 and TRBJ1-2, with D possibly TRBD1 on 6 matching bases. This CDR3 has 13 amino acids. CDR1 and CDR2 (germline): LNHDA, SQIVND (reference sequence). The V end was cut by 1 base, the J end by 7 bases, with 10 bases between. The CDR3 sequence: CASSIAGAGGYTF. CDR3 nucleotide sequence: TGTGCCAGTAGTATAGCAGGGGCTGGTGGCTACACCTTC.

V is TRBV18 and J is TRBJ2-4, with no clear D. The germline V gene has CDR1 KGHSH and CDR2 LQKENI. With 0 bases removed from V and 6 bases from J, the gap between germline ends came to 12 bases. The CDR3 extends over 15 amino acids. The CDR3 DNA follows: TGTGCCAGCTCACCACCGGCTTCACCTCTAAACATTCAGTACTTC. This translates into CASSPPASPLNIQYF.

The chain couples TRBV7-3 to TRBJ2-3; D is perhaps TRBD2 (6 bases). V was shortened by 4 bases and J by 1 base, with 12 bases between the two germline ends. Germline V CDR1 and CDR2: SGHTA, FQGTGA. The CDR3 consists of 15 residues. The DNA of the CDR3 is TGTGCCAGCAGCTCTGGGGCTAGCGGCACAGATACGCAGTATTTT. It codes for CASSSGASGTDTQYF.

This chain uses TRBV19 with TRBJ1-4, with D tentatively TRBD1 (5 bases). The germline V and J ends were trimmed by 9 bases and 8 bases, with 22 bases remaining between them. The CDR3 totals 15 residues. The germline V gene has CDR1 LNHDA and CDR2 SQIVND (reference sequence). CDR3 bases: TGTGCCAGCCTGGCTCGGGACTCAACGGAGGAAAAACTGTTTTTT. Translating gives CASLARDSTEEKLFF.

This clone has just one count. V gene TRBV5-4 combines with J gene TRBJ1-4; 7 bases are a match to TRBD1. V trimming: 1 base; J trimming: 4 bases; junction bases outside the gene matches: 7. CDR1 and CDR2 from the germline V gene are SGHNT and YYREEE (reference sequence). The CDR3 sequence is 16 residues long. CDR3 protein: CASSLNAGGLNEKLFF. In nucleotides, the CDR3 is TGTGCCAGCAGCTTGAACGCAGGGGGTCTTAATGAAAAACTGTTTTTT. Full variable domain (outside the CDR3, taken from reference TRBV5-4 and TRBJ1-4): ETGVTQSPTHLIKTRGQQVTLRCSSQSGHNTVSWYQQALGQGPQFIFQYYREEENGRGNFPPRFSGLQFPNYSSELNVNALELDDSALYLCASSLNAGGLNEKLFFGSGTQLSVL.

This chain connects TRBV3-1 (or the pseudogene TRBV3-2) to TRBJ2-1; D possibly corresponds to TRBD1 (6 bases). V was trimmed by 1 base and J by 12 bases, leaving 10 bases between them. CDR1 LGHDT and CDR2 YNNKEL come from the germline V gene (reference sequence). The CDR3 loop spans 12 amino acids. CDR3 bases: TGTGCCAGCAGCCAAGGGGACACCGGGCAGTTCTTC. Its protein is CASSQGDTGQFF.

The chain uses TRBV25-1 and TRBJ2-2, with D perhaps TRBD1 (6 bases). This CDR3 comprises 16 residues. Germline V gives CDR1 MGHDK, CDR2 SYGVNS. The V end was cut by 2 bases, the J end by 2 bases, with 12 bases between. DNA of the CDR3: TGTGCCAGCAGTGAAGGACGGACAGTTAACACCGGGGAGCTGTTTTTT. Its translation is CASSEGRTVNTGELFF.

The V gene is TRBV11-2, the J gene TRBJ2-3, with TRBD2 matching over 11 bases. This CDR3 is 17 amino acids long. In germline, CDR1 is SGHAT, CDR2 FQNNGV. Trimming removed 5 bases from V and 4 bases from J; junction bases left unmatched: 11. CDR3 residues: CASSTDLVAGGADTQYF. DNA for the CDR3: TGTGCCAGCAGCACTGACCTAGTAGCGGGGGGGGCAGATACGCAGTATTTT.

As DNA, the CDR3 is TGCAGTGCTAGTTATGGTAGCCACACAGATACGCAGTATTTT. Translating it yields CSASYGSHTDTQYF. The V call is TRBV20-1, the J call TRBJ2-3; D not resolved. The CDR3 totals 14 residues. Looked up from germline, CDR1 is DFQATT and CDR2 is SNEGSKA (reference sequence). The V and J ends lost 3 bases and 2 bases respectively, with 12 bases between them.

The chain has TRBV13 and TRBJ2-6; no firm D call. Germline assignment: CDR1 PRHDT and CDR2 FYEKMQ (reference sequence). Trimming left V 6 bases short and J 1 base short, with 10 bases between. The CDR3 runs 15 residues. This chain's CDR3 is CASRGSGSGANVLTF. Here the CDR3 DNA reads TGTGCCAGCAGAGGTTCGGGTTCTGGGGCCAACGTCCTGACTTTC.

For this clone: A read error may account for a junction end that differs from germline. V gene TRBV5-3 combines with J gene TRBJ2-4; tentative D call: TRBD2 (6 bases). TRBV5-3 is an ORF, and what it does is uncertain. CDR3 length: 16 amino acids. This chain's CDR3 is CARRGGFLVAKNIQYF. Written as DNA, the CDR3 is TGTGCCCGAAGGGGAGGTTTCTTGGTAGCCAAAAACATTCAGTACTTC.

The chain links TRBV16 to TRBJ2-5, with TRBD2 as a possible D gene (5 bases). V dropped 2 bases and J dropped 7 bases, with 11 bases sitting between them. The CDR3 is made up of 13 amino acids. Per the germline V gene, CDR1 is KGHSY and CDR2 is FQNENV. The CDR3 sequence is CASSQEGAGTQYF. The DNA of the CDR3 is TGTGCCAGCAGCCAAGAGGGAGCTGGGACCCAGTACTTC.

By sample fraction, this clone is large. This chain joins TRBV21-1 and TRBJ2-7; the table's TRBD2 call for D was not verified on the DNA. TRBV21-1 is assigned pseudogene status. This CDR3 is 14 amino acids long. CDR3 protein: CAVNGTRRPYEQYF. DNA for the CDR3: TGTGCCGTTAACGGGACTCGAAGACCCTACGAGCAGTACTTC.

The table lists this clone with a count of one. The chain carries TRBV9 and TRBJ1-6, with 10 bases fitting TRBD1. Germline V gene data show CDR1 as SGDLS and CDR2 as YYNGEE. This CDR3 is built from 13 residues. With 5 bases clipped from V and 9 bases from J, the junction kept 2 bases outside the gene matches. The DNA for the CDR3 is TGTGCCAGCAGTTGGACAGGGGGTTCACCCCTCCACTTT. It translates to CASSWTGGSPLHF. Supplemented by reference TRBV9 and TRBJ1-6, the full variable domain reads DSGVTQTPKHLITATGQRVTLRCSPRSGDLSVYWYQQSLDQGLQFLIQYYNGEERAKGNILERFSAQQFPDLHSELNLSSLELGDSALYFCASSWTGGSPLHFGNGTRLTVT.

The chain carries TRBV2 and TRBJ2-5, with 10 bases lining up with TRBD1. The V gene's germline CDR1 is SNHLY and CDR2 FYNNEI. J gave up 6 bases and V 4 bases, and 8 bases lay outside the gene matches. The CDR3 runs 15 residues. The CDR3 DNA follows: TGTGCCAGCAGTGTTCCGGGACAGGGGTGGCAGACCCAGTACTTC. It encodes CASSVPGQGWQTQYF.

This clone was counted a few times. This rearrangement joins TRBV6-6 to TRBJ1-5; D unresolved. The CDR3 extends over 13 amino acids. V lost 6 bases and J lost 9, with 15 bases in between. The germline CDR1 and CDR2 sequences are MNHNY and SVGAGI (reference sequence). The CDR3 spells CASRRGRDWPQHF. The CDR3 DNA reads as TGTGCCAGCAGGCGGGGTCGTGATTGGCCCCAGCATTTT.

This chain uses TRBV5-5 with TRBJ2-5; 9 nucleotides match TRBD2. The CDR3 extends over 17 amino acids. The J segment lost 1 base and the V segment lost 4 bases, leaving 11 bases of the junction unmatched. Looked up from germline, CDR1 is SGHKS and CDR2 is YYEKEE (reference sequence). The DNA of the CDR3 is TGTGCCAGCAGCCCCCCCCGGAGCGGGGGGCGCCAAGAGACCCAGTACTTC. Translation: CASSPPRSGGRQETQYF.

This chain connects TRBV7-2 to TRBJ1-5, with D maybe TRBD1 (5 bases). Trimming stripped 1 base from V and 6 bases from J, with 13 bases between. The CDR3 has 15 amino acids. Germline CDR1 is SGHTA and CDR2 is FQGNSA. CDR3 sequence: CASSLDSGGGQPQHF. CDR3 DNA sequence: TGTGCCAGCAGCTTAGACTCGGGGGGGGGTCAGCCCCAGCATTTT.

J is TRBJ1-5 and V is TRBV12-3 or TRBV12-4; 7 bases fit TRBD1. The CDR3 is 13 residues long. V shed 5 bases, J shed 7 bases, and the junction held 5 bases outside the gene matches. CDR3 DNA: TGTGCCAGCAGTGGGACAGTAGGACAGCCCCAGCATTTT. Protein sequence: CASSGTVGQPQHF.

The chain employs TRBV4-2 and TRBJ1-1; perhaps TRBD1 as D (6 bases). Germline values: CDR1 LGHNA, CDR2 YNFKEQ. V lost 2 bases and J 4 bases, leaving 11 bases between the germline ends. CDR3 length equals 14 residues. CDR3 protein: CASSQFTGSTEAFF. The CDR3, as DNA: TGTGCCAGCAGCCAATTTACAGGGAGCACTGAAGCTTTCTTT.

This chain connects TRBV24-1 to TRBJ2-3; D gene ambiguous. CDR1 is KGHDR, CDR2 SFDVKD, per germline. The CDR3 sequence is 11 residues long. V was shortened by 4 bases and J by 6 bases, with 4 bases between the two germline ends. In DNA, the CDR3 is TGTGCCACCAGTGAAGAGGATACGCAGTATTTT. It specifies CATSEEDTQYF.